Listed below are T cell receptor beta chains from one sample, sequenced in a study of cytomegalovirus exposure and HLA in healthy donors. Some clones are missing from TCRdb's copy, which holds only in-frame ones; the method was immunoSEQ multiplex PCR. The sample records approximately 69,000 clones, roughly 80% being singletons. The sample comprised PBMCs. The source of these receptors is a woman aged 30 to 39 in good health and CMV-seropositive. Both conserved end residues are part of each CDR3. Size is omitted from some rows. Given values are once, few, many or a class for expanded clones.

TRBJ1-2	NA	TRBV6-5	CASGKEGRGYTF
TRBJ2-5	NA	TRBV2	CASSEAGRSSQETQYF
TRBJ2-1	NA	TRBV2	CASMPKQLVDNEQFF
TRBJ1-5	NA	TRBV6-5	CASSYLGQPQHF
TRBJ2-7	NA	TRBV15	CATSRDWIAVASSYEQYF
TRBJ2-5	NA	TRBV5-1	CASSLEQGETQYF
TRBJ2-3	NA	TRBV30	CAWSERYTQYF
TRBJ1-1	NA	TRBV29-1	CSVTTLRGDTEAFF
TRBJ2-1	NA	TRBV4-2	CASSQVPGLAGGISSYNEQFF
TRBJ2-7	NA	TRBV5-1	CASSPSGISYEQYF
TRBJ2-3	NA	TRBV27	CASLSADTQYF
TRBJ2-7	few	TRBV6-5	CASSTRDRPFEQYF
TRBJ2-7	NA	TRBV4-1	CASSQDSGRYYEQYF
TRBJ2-5	few	TRBV6-1	CASLVGAGLWTQYF
TRBJ1-1	NA	TRBV28	CASSPAEGYTEAFF
TRBJ1-2	NA	TRBV28	CANSGTATIGYTF
TRBJ2-1	NA	TRBV19	CASQSGRDWNEQFF
TRBJ2-7	NA	TRBV4-3	CASSKRGLAGVRVYEQYF
TRBJ1-2	NA	TRBV2	CATRQGWVSTPYGYTF
TRBJ2-3	once	TRBV4-1	CASSHVGLAGRDTQYF
TRBJ2-5	NA	TRBV5-6	CASSLSPLSQETQYF
TRBJ2-7	NA	TRBV28	CASTTRDRSPYEQYF
TRBJ2-7	NA	TRBV4-1	CASSQVPYEQYF
TRBJ2-1	once	TRBV6-1	CASSALGLDFVNEQFF
TRBJ1-2	NA	TRBV25-1	CASSDTDRRNYGYTF
TRBJ2-3	NA	TRBV30	CAWSVGGARTDTQYF
TRBJ2-1	NA	TRBV1	CTSSLIGGGISYNEQFF
TRBJ1-2	NA	TRBV5-1	CASSLGENYGYTF
TRBJ2-3	NA	TRBV11-3	CASSTHRGDTQYF
TRBJ1-1	NA	TRBV9	CASSDWAGNTEAFF
TRBJ1-5	NA	TRBV28	CASSLGGLHSNQPQHF
TRBJ2-3	NA	TRBV28	CASSPPREVTDTQYF
TRBJ1-5	NA	TRBV7-2	CASSLRYGDQPQHF
TRBJ2-5	NA	TRBV10-1	CASSETSAQETQYF
TRBJ2-7	few	TRBV7-8	CASSLLGTSQEQYF
TRBJ2-6	NA	TRBV7-9	CASSFGGSPGANVLTF
TRBJ2-1	NA	TRBV5-4	CASSLAASNREQFF
TRBJ2-7	NA	TRBV2	CACQSGEHYEQYF
TRBJ1-3	NA	TRBV30	CAYKQGYSGNTIYF
TRBJ2-5	once	TRBV7-8	CASRRRFEETQYF
TRBJ2-7	NA	TRBV11-2	CASSWQGHNEQYF
TRBJ2-7	few	TRBV29-1	CSAEDNYEQYF
TRBJ2-7	few	TRBV6-6	CASSSSGASYEQYF
NA	NA	TRBV9	CASSVGSSRYEQYF
TRBJ1-2	NA	TRBV2	CASRVALNYGYTF
TRBJ2-7	NA	TRBV2	CASRVIGSSYEQYF
TRBJ2-7	NA	TRBV28	CASSFGGSSYEQYF
TRBJ2-2	NA	TRBV4-3	CASSQDRTGTNTGELFF
TRBJ2-1	once	TRBV30	CAWSQIQGLAYFNEQFF
TRBJ1-5	NA	TRBV6-1	CASSVNRGEPQHF
TRBJ1-2	NA	TRBV28	CASSDRLGYTF
TRBJ1-5	few	TRBV19	CASRATPGSNQPQHF
TRBJ2-7	NA	TRBV6-4	CANRAREEKYEQYF
TRBJ2-5	NA	TRBV21-1	CASSKEETQYF
TRBJ1-5	few	TRBV7-2	CASSSRRDSLNQPQHF